Described below is a single T cell receptor (beta chain) sequence and its context. Its specificity is not known. This sample is part of a study of cytomegalovirus exposure and HLA in healthy donors. Study results and limitations: The study listed about 150 cytomegalovirus-associated TCR beta chains.

It was with 60 Vbeta and 13 Jbeta primers that the PCR ran. Assay: immunoSEQ multiplex PCR; the TCRdb copy retains only in-frame clones and omits some. The sample consists of some 120,000 clones, 75% to 85% of them appearing once. CDR1 is MGHRA, CDR2 YSYEKL, per germline. Trimming removed 1 base at V and 1 base at J, with 19 bases between. The CDR3 sequence is 19 residues long. The sequencing sample was made of PBMCs. The receptor was isolated from a man aged 25-45 years in good health and CMV-seropositive. This chain joins TRBV4-1 and TRBJ2-2; perhaps TRBD1 as D (6 bases). In DNA form, the CDR3 reads TGCGCCAGCAGCCAAGTTAGTTTAGGTATCAGGGGGAACACCGGGGAGCTGTTTTTT. Translation gives CASSQVSLGIRGNTGELFF.